Below, 21 T cell receptor beta chains from the same sample are listed, as sequenced in a study of beta chain features in type 1 diabetes. These receptors have no known antigen. Study conclusions and caveats: When Type 1 diabetes patients were examined, their TCRB CDR3s proved moderately but significantly shorter in all four CD4+ subsets.

Sequenced material consisted of expressed TCRB transcripts (all of the isolated RNA was reverse transcribed). Sequencing was performed with immunoSEQ multiplex PCR; in TCRdb, only in-frame clones are kept and a portion is missing. The table shows 300,000 to 400,000 clones, with about 10% occurring only once. Specimen: central memory CD4+ T cells from blood. All receptors come from a man aged 30 to 45 with type 1 diabetes.

This clone was detected many times. The chain uses TRBV6-5 and TRBJ2-7; D might be TRBD2 (6 bases). This CDR3 has 13 residues. Germline V gene data show CDR1 as MNHEY and CDR2 as SVGAGI. V lost 6 bases to trimming and J lost 5 bases, with 14 bases between them. This CDR3 reads CASSRTREDEQYF. CDR3 in DNA: TGTGCCAGCAGCCGTACAAGGGAGGACGAGCAGTACTTC.

This clone was recorded at least ten times. The chain has TRBV7-2 and TRBJ1-2; no clear D gene. Germline V gene data show CDR1 as SGHTA and CDR2 as FQGNSA. This CDR3 has 13 amino acids. Deletions cut 5 bases from V and 3 bases from J, with 10 bases between. The CDR3 is CASSPSRDYGYTF. The CDR3, as DNA: TGTGCCAGCAGCCCATCCCGGGACTATGGCTACACCTTC.

This clone was seen more than once but under ten times. V gene TRBV18 combines with J gene TRBJ2-6; 7 nucleotides agree with TRBD1. Per the germline V gene, CDR1 is KGHSH and CDR2 is LQKENI. The CDR3 is 17 amino acids. The V segment lost 3 bases and the J segment 1 base; nucleotides outside the gene matches: 6. The CDR3 sequence: CASSPRQGRSGANVLTF. As DNA, the CDR3 is TGTGCCAGCTCACCGCGACAGGGAAGGTCTGGGGCCAACGTCCTGACTTTC.

Only a few counts were recorded for this clone. This chain joins TRBV4-1 and TRBJ1-1; D possibly corresponds to TRBD1 (6 bases). Deletions cut 0 bases from V and 2 bases from J, with 16 bases between. This CDR3 has 17 amino acids. CDR1 and CDR2 from the germline V gene are MGHRA and YSYEKL. The CDR3, as DNA: TGCGCCAGCAGCCAAGATAGGGGGGGGCAGGGAAACACTGAAGCTTTCTTT. This translates into CASSQDRGGQGNTEAFF.

This clone was seen ten or more times. This chain links TRBV4-3 with TRBJ2-1; 8 nucleotides agree with TRBD2. The CDR3 totals 16 residues. V lost 1 base and J lost 5; bases outside the gene matches: 7. CDR1 is LGHNA and CDR2 is YSLEER in the germline V gene. The DNA for the CDR3 is TGCGCCAGCAGCCAAGTGTACGGGAGGGCTAACAATGAGCAGTTCTTC. Translation gives CASSQVYGRANNEQFF.

The rearrangement links TRBV27 to TRBJ2-3; 14 nucleotides match TRBD2. The trim removed 5 bases at V and 6 bases at J, leaving 10 bases unmatched. CDR3 length: 17 amino acids. Germline V gene data show CDR1 as MNHEY and CDR2 as SMNVEV (reference sequence). The CDR3 coding sequence is TGTGCCAGCAGTGTCCGGGGACTAGCGGGAGTGGTCGATACGCAGTATTTT. As protein: CASSVRGLAGVVDTQYF.

The table lists this clone with many counts. The V and J genes are TRBV28 and TRBJ1-4; 7 positions match TRBD1. The CDR3 runs 14 residues. The germline gives CDR1 MDHEN, CDR2 SYDVKM. The V gene end was trimmed by 5 bases and the J gene end by 8 bases; junction bases not matched to a gene: 8. CDR3 nucleotides: TGTGCCAGCAGTCCAACCGTGACAGGGGAAAAACTGTTTTTT. It specifies CASSPTVTGEKLFF.

This clone was seen a few times. This rearrangement joins TRBV7-2 to TRBJ2-1; TRBD2 matches 10 bases. There are 16 residues in the CDR3. In germline, CDR1 is SGHTA, CDR2 FQGNSA. J was trimmed by 7 bases and V by 3 bases; bases with no gene match: 9. CDR3 loop: CASSLMVLAGMNEQFF. CDR3 bases: TGTGCCAGCAGCTTGATGGTACTAGCGGGAATGAATGAGCAGTTCTTC.

The V gene is TRBV5-6, the J gene TRBJ1-2, with a weak D call TRBD1 (5 bases). This CDR3 has 13 residues. Germline-derived CDR1 and CDR2 are SGHDT and YYEEEE. The V end was cut by 2 bases, the J end by 6 bases, with 11 bases between. The CDR3 sequence is CASSLRKGDGYTF. The CDR3 coding sequence is TGTGCCAGCAGCTTAAGGAAAGGGGATGGCTACACCTTC.

The table lists this clone with a few counts. Other DNA sequences in this sample translate to the same CDR3. This chain links TRBV19 with TRBJ2-1, with 7 bases aligning to TRBD2. Losses at the gene ends were 0 bases for V and 1 base for J; bases not matched to a gene: 3. The CDR3 sequence is 16 residues long. The germline gives CDR1 LNHDA, CDR2 SQIVND (reference sequence). The DNA for the CDR3 is TGTGCCAGTAGTATAGATAGAGCGGGATCCTACAATGAGCAGTTCTTC. Encoded protein: CASSIDRAGSYNEQFF.

This clone was seen more than once but under ten times. The CDR3: CASSYSPTYEQYF. As DNA, the CDR3 is TGTGCCAGCAGCTATTCGCCTACCTACGAGCAGTACTTC. V gene TRBV9 combines with J gene TRBJ2-7; D is ambiguous. The CDR3 spans 13 residues. CDR1 SGDLS and CDR2 YYNGEE come from the germline V gene. The V and J ends lost 4 bases and 2 bases respectively, with 10 bases between them.

The table lists this clone with many counts. The V and J genes are TRBV28 and TRBJ2-4; D is perhaps TRBD1 (5 bases). The germline V gene has CDR1 MDHEN and CDR2 SYDVKM. This CDR3 comprises 15 residues. V lost 4 bases to trimming and J lost 8 bases, with 18 bases between them. CDR3 bases: TGTGCCAGCAGTTCCCCCCTTCAGGGATCGGACATTCAGTACTTC. Amino acids: CASSSPLQGSDIQYF. Combining the CDR3 with reference TRBV28 and TRBJ2-4 gives the whole variable domain DVKVTQSSRYLVKRTGEKVFLECVQDMDHENMFWYRQDPGLGLRLIYFSYDVKMKEKGDIPEGYSVSREKKERFSLILESASTNQTSMYLCASSSPLQGSDIQYFGAGTRLSVL.

This chain links TRBV11-3 with TRBJ2-3; possibly TRBD1 or TRBD2 for D (6 bases each). Trimming shortened V by 0 bases and J by 8 bases, and 18 bases separated the two germline ends. This CDR3 comprises 16 residues. The germline gives CDR1 SGHNT, CDR2 YENEEA. CDR3 loop: CASSLEPGGAIGTQYF. The CDR3 DNA reads as TGTGCCAGCAGCTTAGAACCCGGGGGCGCGATTGGTACGCAGTATTTT.

This clone was counted ten times or more. This rearrangement joins TRBV27 to TRBJ1-3, with 8 nucleotides matching TRBD1. This CDR3 has 15 residues. In germline, CDR1 is MNHEY, CDR2 SMNVEV (reference sequence). V was pared by 6 bases and J by 2 bases, with 6 bases of the junction left unmatched. The DNA of the CDR3 is TGTGCCAGCAGCCGTCAGGGGGCTGCTGGAAACACCATATATTTT. It yields the protein CASSRQGAAGNTIYF.

This clone was counted only a few times. This chain uses TRBV25-1 with TRBJ2-1, with D possibly matching TRBD2 (7 bases). Per germline, CDR1 MGHDK and CDR2 SYGVNS. The CDR3 is 15 residues long. Trimming shortened V by 3 bases and J by 8 bases, and 17 bases separated the two germline ends. CDR3 sequence (DNA): TGTGCCAGCAGTGACCCGGGCCTAGGGGGGGATGAGCAGTTCTTC. Its translation is CASSDPGLGGDEQFF. Filled out from reference TRBV25-1 and TRBJ2-1, the complete variable domain reads EADIYQTPRYLVIGTGKKITLECSQTMGHDKMYWYQQDPGMELHLIHYSYGVNSTEKGDLSSESTVSRIRTEHFPLTLESARPSHTSQYLCASSDPGLGGDEQFFGPGTRLTVL.

The count of this clone is one. The chain has TRBV27 and TRBJ1-2, with TRBD1 identical over 9 bases. The V gene end was trimmed by 6 bases and the J gene end by 0 bases; junction bases not matched to a gene: 5. Per germline, CDR1 MNHEY and CDR2 SMNVEV (reference sequence). This CDR3 region has 15 residues. The CDR3 loop is CASRGGQGTNYGYTF. Here the CDR3 DNA reads TGTGCCAGCAGGGGGGGACAGGGTACTAACTATGGCTACACCTTC.

This chain links TRBV28 with TRBJ2-2, with TRBD2 matching over 7 bases. Germline trimming cut 11 bases from V and 6 bases from J; bases unmatched to any gene: 12. Germline V lookup: CDR1 MDHEN, CDR2 SYDVKM. This CDR3 comprises 14 residues. CDR3 residues: CAVGGGVLAGELFF. CDR3 in DNA: TGTGCCGTGGGTGGGGGGGTGCTGGCCGGGGAGCTGTTTTTT.

This chain joins TRBV11-2 and TRBJ1-1; D might be TRBD1 (6 bases). V was clipped by 5 bases and J by 4 bases, with 14 bases between them. This CDR3 contains 14 residues. The germline CDR1 and CDR2 sequences are SGHAT and FQNNGV. CDR3 sequence (DNA): TGTGCCAGCAGCCTGGCTGGGGGCCGCACTGAAGCTTTCTTT. It translates to CASSLAGGRTEAFF.

This clone was picked up a small number of times. J is TRBJ1-2 and V is TRBV7-2; D is uncertain. The germline V and J ends were trimmed by 5 bases and 0 bases, with 16 bases remaining between them. CDR3 length: 16 residues. The germline V gene has CDR1 SGHTA and CDR2 FQGNSA. CDR3 bases: TGTGCCAGCAGCCCAGACCAGATCCGTACTAACTATGGCTACACCTTC. Translated, it gives CASSPDQIRTNYGYTF.

This clone showed up just a few times. V usage is TRBV4-2 and J usage is TRBJ2-7; 7 bases align to TRBD1. In germline, CDR1 is LGHNA, CDR2 YNFKEQ. Trimming at V came to 4 bases and at J to 6 bases, leaving 3 bases not matched to a gene. The CDR3 runs 12 residues. In DNA, the CDR3 is TGTGCCAGCAGCCGACAGGGCTCCGAGCAGTACTTC. Its translation is CASSRQGSEQYF.

About this clone itself: The same CDR3 arises from other DNA sequences in this sample as well. The rearrangement joins TRBV19 to TRBJ1-1; 8 nucleotides line up with TRBD1. From germline, CDR1 is LNHDA and CDR2 SQIVND (reference sequence). The J segment lost 1 base and the V segment lost 4 bases, leaving 2 bases of the junction unmatched. This CDR3 has 14 amino acids. In nucleotides, the CDR3 is TGTGCCAGTAGTACGGGGACAGGGAACACTGAAGCTTTCTTT. It is translated as CASSTGTGNTEAFF.